The 9 T cell receptor beta chains given below trace back to one sample, sequenced in a study of blood T cell repertoires in COVID-19. Sequencing was performed with immunoSEQ multiplex PCR; in TCRdb, only in-frame clones are kept and a portion is missing. Here the sample spans 210,000 or so clones, about 90% being singletons. The sample consisted of peripheral blood. The receptors stem from a young man with acute or convalescent COVID-19.

This chain links TRBV28 with TRBJ2-7, with D possibly matching TRBD2 (6 bases). CDR3 length: 11 amino acids. Germline-derived CDR1 and CDR2 are MDHEN and SYDVKM. V lost 10 bases and J lost 7, with 14 bases in between. In DNA form, the CDR3 reads TGTGCCACCTACCAGGAGGGTGAGCAGTACTTC. Amino acids: CATYQEGEQYF.

This chain uses TRBV28 with TRBJ2-2; tentative D call: TRBD2 (6 bases). The CDR3 consists of 16 residues. V dropped 2 bases and J dropped 0 bases, with 10 bases sitting between them. Germline V lookup: CDR1 MDHEN, CDR2 SYDVKM. The CDR3 is CASSLGGSANTGELFF. The CDR3, as DNA: TGTGCCAGCAGTTTAGGGGGGTCAGCGAACACCGGGGAGCTGTTTTTT.

The chain has TRBV5-1 and TRBJ1-3, with 7 bases matching TRBD1. J was trimmed by 0 bases and V by 4 bases; bases with no gene match: 7. This CDR3 comprises 16 residues. Per germline, CDR1 SGHRS and CDR2 YFSETQ. In DNA form, the CDR3 reads TGCGCCAGCAGCCCACAGGGGCTTCCCTCTGGAAACACCATATATTTT. Protein product: CASSPQGLPSGNTIYF.

The V and J genes are TRBV19 and TRBJ2-1; 8 nucleotides align to TRBD1. CDR1 is LNHDA, CDR2 SQIVND, per germline (reference sequence). With 3 bases clipped from V and 8 bases from J, the junction kept 6 bases outside the gene matches. This CDR3 contains 14 residues. In DNA, the CDR3 is TGTGCCAGTAGTATTGGACAGGGATTAGATGAGCAGTTCTTC. Translating gives CASSIGQGLDEQFF.

In this sample, this clone turned up a few times. The CDR3, as DNA: TGTGCCACCAGTGATTTGTGGGGGGACAGCGGGGAGCTGTTTTTT. Its protein is CATSDLWGDSGELFF. This chain joins TRBV24-1 and TRBJ2-2; D perhaps matches TRBD1 (7 bases). The V gene lost 0 bases and the J gene lost 7 bases, with 11 bases spanning the gap. This CDR3 has 15 amino acids. Per germline, CDR1 KGHDR and CDR2 SFDVKD.

The chain has TRBV13 and TRBJ1-4; 8 bases are shared with TRBD1. This CDR3 has 15 residues. Germline V gene data show CDR1 as PRHDT and CDR2 as FYEKMQ (reference sequence). Trimming removed 1 base from V and 7 bases from J; junction bases left unmatched: 5. The CDR3 region is CASSLDAGGGEKLFF. DNA for the CDR3: TGTGCCAGCAGCTTAGATGCAGGGGGCGGTGAAAAACTGTTTTTT.

This chain joins TRBV5-1 and TRBJ2-1; TRBD2 agrees at 7 bases. Germline V gene sequence: CDR1 SGHRS, CDR2 YFSETQ. The CDR3 consists of 17 residues. The J segment lost 5 bases and the V segment lost 1 base, leaving 12 bases of the junction unmatched. This chain's CDR3 is CASSLSDGRELNNEQFF. CDR3 sequence (DNA): TGCGCCAGCAGCTTGTCGGACGGGCGGGAGCTCAACAATGAGCAGTTCTTC. The full variable domain, in which reference TRBV5-1 and TRBJ2-1 provide the parts outside the CDR3, is KAGVTQTPRYLIKTRGQQVTLSCSPISGHRSVSWYQQTPGQGLQFLFEYFSETQRNKGNFPGRFSGRQFSNSRSEMNVSTLELGDSALYLCASSLSDGRELNNEQFFGPGTRLTVL.

J is TRBJ2-3 and V is TRBV27; possibly TRBD2 for D (5 bases). CDR3 length equals 12 residues. Trimming took 10 bases from V and 2 from J, leaving 10 bases between them. Germline V gene sequence: CDR1 MNHEY, CDR2 SMNVEV (reference sequence). The DNA for the CDR3 is TGTGCCACTTCCGGGGACACAGATACGCAGTATTTT. Translating gives CATSGDTDTQYF.

The chain employs TRBV6-1 and TRBJ2-7; TRBD1 is a possible D gene (6 bases). V dropped 3 bases and J dropped 3 bases, with 21 bases sitting between them. The germline V gene encodes CDR1 MNHNS and CDR2 SASEGT. CDR3 length equals 17 residues. The CDR3 region is CASSDGAGDPRVYEQYF. The CDR3 region has the DNA TGTGCCAGCAGTGACGGGGCAGGGGACCCGCGCGTCTACGAGCAGTACTTC.